This T cell receptor beta chain derives from a study of blood T cell repertoires in COVID-19. The overall study: Donors in the United States, Italy and Spain gave samples during acute or convalescent COVID-19. T cells, B-cell-depleted T cells, or PBMCs provided the cDNA or gDNA that served as material.

Original processing notes: Estimates of nucleated cell counts were drawn from the amplification of reference gene primers. The repertoire was sequenced with immunoSEQ multiplex PCR; TCRdb's copy has only in-frame clones and lacks some. V, J and clone size derive from that table, while D and trimming were established from the DNA sequence. The table has 130,000 or so clones, approximately 80% seen once. Germline values: CDR1 MNHEY, CDR2 SMNVEV (reference sequence). This CDR3 has 16 amino acids. V trimming: 5 bases; J trimming: 1 base; junction bases outside the gene matches: 6. This receptor was taken from a human donor in a cohort sampled during active COVID-19. The chain carries TRBV27 and TRBJ1-5, with 9 bases fitting TRBD1. The sample taken for sequencing was peripheral blood. The CDR3: CASSATQGASNQPQHF. The CDR3 DNA sequence: TGTGCCAGCAGTGCTACACAGGGGGCGAGCAATCAGCCCCAGCATTTT.